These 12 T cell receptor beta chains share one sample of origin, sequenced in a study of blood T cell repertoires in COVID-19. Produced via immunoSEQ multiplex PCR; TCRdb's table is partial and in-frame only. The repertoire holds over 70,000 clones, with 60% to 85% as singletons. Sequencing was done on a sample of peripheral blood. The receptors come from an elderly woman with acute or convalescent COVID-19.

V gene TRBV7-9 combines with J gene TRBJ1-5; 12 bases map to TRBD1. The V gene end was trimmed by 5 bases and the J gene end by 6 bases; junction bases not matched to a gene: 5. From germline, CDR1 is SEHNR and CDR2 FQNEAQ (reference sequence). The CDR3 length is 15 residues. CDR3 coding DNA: TGTGCCAGCAGCAGCGGGACAGGGGGCGGTCAGCCCCAGCATTTT. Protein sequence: CASSSGTGGGQPQHF.

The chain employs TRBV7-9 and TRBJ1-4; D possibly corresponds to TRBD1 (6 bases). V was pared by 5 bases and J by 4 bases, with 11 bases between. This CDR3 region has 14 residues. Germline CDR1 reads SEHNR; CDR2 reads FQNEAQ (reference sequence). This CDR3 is CASSLGHVNEKLFF. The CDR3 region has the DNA TGTGCCAGCAGCCTGGGACACGTTAATGAAAAACTGTTTTTT.

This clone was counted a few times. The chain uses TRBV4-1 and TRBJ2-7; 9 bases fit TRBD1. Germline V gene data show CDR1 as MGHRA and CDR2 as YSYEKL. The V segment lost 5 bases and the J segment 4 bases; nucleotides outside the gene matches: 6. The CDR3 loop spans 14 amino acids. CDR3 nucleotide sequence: TGCGCCAGCAGCTTCCGGACAGGGGAGTACGAGCAGTACTTC. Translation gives CASSFRTGEYEQYF.

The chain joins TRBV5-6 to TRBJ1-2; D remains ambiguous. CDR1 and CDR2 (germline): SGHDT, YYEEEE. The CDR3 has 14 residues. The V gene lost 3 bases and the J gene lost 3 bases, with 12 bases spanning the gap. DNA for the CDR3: TGTGCCAGCAGCTCTTCGGTCGGAGACTATGGCTACACCTTC. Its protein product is CASSSSVGDYGYTF.

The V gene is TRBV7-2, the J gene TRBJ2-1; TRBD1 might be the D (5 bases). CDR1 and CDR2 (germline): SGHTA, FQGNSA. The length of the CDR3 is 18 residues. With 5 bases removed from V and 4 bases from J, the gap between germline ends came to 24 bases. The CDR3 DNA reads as TGTGCCAGCAGCCGCCTAAGAGGAAGACAGACAGTTTACAATGAGCAGTTCTTC. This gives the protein CASSRLRGRQTVYNEQFF.

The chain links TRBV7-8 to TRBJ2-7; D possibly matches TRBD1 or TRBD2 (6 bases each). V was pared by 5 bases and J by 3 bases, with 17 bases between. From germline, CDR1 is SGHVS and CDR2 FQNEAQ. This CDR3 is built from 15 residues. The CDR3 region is CASSRRGTDNYEQYF. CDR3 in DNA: TGTGCCAGCAGCCGGAGGGGGACGGACAACTACGAGCAGTACTTC.

The CDR3 region is CATSTRLDEQFF. The CDR3 region has the DNA TGTGCCACCAGTACGCGGCTCGATGAGCAGTTCTTC. The chain combines TRBV24-1 with TRBJ2-1, with D hard to call. Trimming stripped 6 bases from V and 8 bases from J, with 10 bases between. This CDR3 is built from 12 residues. Germline V gene data show CDR1 as KGHDR and CDR2 as SFDVKD.

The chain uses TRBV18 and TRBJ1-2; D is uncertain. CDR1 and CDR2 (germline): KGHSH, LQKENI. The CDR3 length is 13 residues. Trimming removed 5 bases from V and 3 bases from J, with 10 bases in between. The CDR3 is CASSVTEHYGYTF. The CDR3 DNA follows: TGTGCCAGCTCAGTTACAGAGCACTATGGCTACACCTTC.

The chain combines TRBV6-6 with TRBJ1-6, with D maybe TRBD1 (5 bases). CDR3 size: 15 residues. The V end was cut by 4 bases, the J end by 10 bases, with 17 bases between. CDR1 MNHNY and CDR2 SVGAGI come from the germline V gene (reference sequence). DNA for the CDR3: TGTGCCAGCAGTTCCTCAGTAGGGGTAAGGTCACCCCTCCACTTT. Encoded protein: CASSSSVGVRSPLHF.

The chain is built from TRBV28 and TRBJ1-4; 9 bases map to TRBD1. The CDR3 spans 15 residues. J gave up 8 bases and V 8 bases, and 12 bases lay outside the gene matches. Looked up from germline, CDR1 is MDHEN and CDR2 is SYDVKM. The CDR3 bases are TGTGCCAGCGGGGACAGGGAGGGGGTTAGGGAAAAACTGTTTTTT. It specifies CASGDREGVREKLFF.

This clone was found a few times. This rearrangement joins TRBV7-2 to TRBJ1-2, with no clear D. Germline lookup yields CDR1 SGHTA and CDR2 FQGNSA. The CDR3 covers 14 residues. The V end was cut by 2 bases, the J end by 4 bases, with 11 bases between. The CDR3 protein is CASSLTRLSYGYTF. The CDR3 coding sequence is TGTGCCAGCAGCTTAACACGACTGAGCTATGGCTACACCTTC. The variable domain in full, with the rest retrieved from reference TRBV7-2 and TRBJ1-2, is GAGVSQSPSNKVTEKGKDVELRCDPISGHTALYWYRQSLGQGLEFLIYFQGNSAPDKSGLPSDRFSAERTGGSVSTLTIQRTQQEDSAVYLCASSLTRLSYGYTFGSGTRLTVV.

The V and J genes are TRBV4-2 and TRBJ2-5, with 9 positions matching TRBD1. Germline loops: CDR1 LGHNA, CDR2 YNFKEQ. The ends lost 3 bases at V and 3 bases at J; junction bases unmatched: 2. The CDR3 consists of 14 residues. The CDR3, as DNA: TGTGCCAGCAGCCAGGGACAGGGAAAAGAGACCCAGTACTTC. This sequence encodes CASSQGQGKETQYF.